The rows below give T cell receptor beta chains drawn from one sample of a study of T-cell memory formation after mild COVID-19. TCRdb called the 5' RACE reads again in MiXCR, with one record for every CDR3 protein. The sample yields 300,000 to 350,000 distinct CDR3 sequences, 10% to 15% seen once. Sequences were obtained from PBMCs or a T cell subset sorted from them (not recorded which). Receptor source: a man aged 18 to 30 who had mild COVID-19 (a few samples of this study predate the infection). Cell type and time point are not known. Each CDR3 is given with its conserved first and last residue. The order of the fields is CDR3 length, V gene, D gene, clone size, J gene, CDR3 DNA, CDR3 protein. A D gene is named only where the DNA matches it firmly. Clone sizes are given selectively: once, few, many, or a class where the clone is expanded.

>15|TRBV11-1|TRBD1|few|TRBJ1-2
TGTGCCAGCAGCCGACAGGCGACAGGGAACTATGGCTACACCTTC
CASSRQATGNYGYTF
>14|TRBV6-6|.|.|TRBJ2-7
TGTGCCAGCAGTACCCTCGACAGGCCCATTCCGCAGTACTTC
CASSTLDRPIPQYF
>13|TRBV29-1|TRBD1|many|TRBJ2-1
TGCAGCGTTGAGGTTGGGACAGGCAATGAGCAGTTCTTC
CSVEVGTGNEQFF
>16|TRBV18|.|few|TRBJ1-2
TGTGCCAGCTCACCACCGGGCAGGGACGGAAACTATGGCTACACCTTC
CASSPPGRDGNYGYTF
>13|TRBV6-6|.|.|TRBJ1-2
TGTGCCAGCCATTCGACTACTAACTATGGCTACACCTTC
CASHSTTNYGYTF
>13|TRBV7-3|.|few|TRBJ2-1
TGTGCCAGCAGCGCCGCCTCCTACAATGAGCAGTTCTTC
CASSAASYNEQFF
>14|TRBV15|.|.|TRBJ2-3
TGTGCCACCAGCAGCGGGGGACGCTCAGATACGCAGTATTTT
CATSSGGRSDTQYF
>15|TRBV5-1|.|many|TRBJ2-5
TGCGCCAGCAGCTTAACTACGACTGCACGAGAGACCCAGTACTTC
CASSLTTTARETQYF
>13|TRBV19|.|.|TRBJ2-2
TGTGCCAGTAATCCAGGAAACACCGGGGAGCTGTTTTTT
CASNPGNTGELFF
>17|TRBV7-9|TRBD1|.|TRBJ1-1
TGTGCCAGCAGCGCCAAAGGGGACAGCTTCATTTTGACTGAAGCTTTCTTT
CASSAKGDSFILTEAFF
>14|TRBV4-3|.|few|TRBJ2-1
TGCGCCAGCGGCCCAAAGGCGGGGGCTATTGAGCAGTTCTTC
CASGPKAGAIEQFF
>12|TRBV12-3/TRBV12-4|.|few|TRBJ2-4
TGTGCCAGCAGTGGGCCCTCGTACATTCAGTACTTC
CASSGPSYIQYF
>13|TRBV6-5|.|many|TRBJ2-3
TGTGCCAGCAGTTCCCCAAGCACAGATACGCAGTATTTT
CASSSPSTDTQYF
>15|TRBV4-1|TRBD2|.|TRBJ2-5
TGCGCCAGCAGCCAAGATAGGTCGGGGGGAGAGACCCAGTACTTC
CASSQDRSGGETQYF
>15|TRBV7-9|.|few|TRBJ2-2
TGTGCCAGCAGCTTAGTAAGGGCCTACACCGGGGAGCTGTTTTTT
CASSLVRAYTGELFF
>16|TRBV7-9|TRBD1|few|TRBJ2-4
TGTGCCAGCAGCCGAAAGACAGGGATAGGAAAAAACATTCAGTACTTC
CASSRKTGIGKNIQYF
>14|TRBV12-3/TRBV12-4|.|.|TRBJ2-7
TGTGCCAGCAGTATCCAACAGGACTCCTACGAGCAGTACTTC
CASSIQQDSYEQYF
>11|TRBV12-3/TRBV12-4|.|many|TRBJ1-2
TGTGCCAGCAGTTTAAACTATGGCTACACCTTC
CASSLNYGYTF
>15|TRBV28|.|few|TRBJ1-5
TGTGCCAGCAGTTTAAGGGATTTTAGCAATCAGCCCCAGCATTTT
CASSLRDFSNQPQHF
>13|TRBV11-2|.|.|TRBJ2-5
TGTGCCAGCAAAGGAGGGGGGAGAGAGACCCAGTACTTC
CASKGGGRETQYF
>14|TRBV3-1|TRBD1|.|TRBJ2-1
TGTGCCAGCAGCCAGACAGGGGGTTACAATGAGCAGTTCTTC
CASSQTGGYNEQFF
>14|TRBV5-1|.|.|TRBJ1-6
TGCGCCAGCAGCCCGCGGGGGAACACTTCACCCCTCCACTTT
CASSPRGNTSPLHF
>16|TRBV4-3|.|few|TRBJ2-5
TGCGCCAGCAGCCAAGGAGGAAGGCAAGGTCAAGAGACCCAGTACTTC
CASSQGGRQGQETQYF
>14|TRBV9|TRBD1|.|TRBJ2-3
TGTGCCAGCAGTATCCAGGGGGGCACAGATACGCAGTATTTT
CASSIQGGTDTQYF
>14|TRBV3-1|.|.|TRBJ2-7
TGTGCCAGCAGCCAAGATGGAGGGTACTACGAGCAGTACTTC
CASSQDGGYYEQYF
>15|TRBV6-5|.|.|TRBJ1-3
TGTGCCAGCAGGGGCTTGGGGGGAGCTGGAAACACCATATATTTT
CASRGLGGAGNTIYF
>13|TRBV30|.|.|TRBJ2-7
TGTGCCTGGACCCCCCTCGGGACCTACGAGCAGTACTTC
CAWTPLGTYEQYF
>12|TRBV7-2|TRBD1|few|TRBJ1-2
TGTGCCAGCAGAGGGACAGGGACAAACTACACCTTC
CASRGTGTNYTF
>12|TRBV7-6|.|many|TRBJ2-3
TGTGCCAGCAGCTCTCACACAGATACGCAGTATTTT
CASSSHTDTQYF
>13|TRBV5-1|.|.|TRBJ1-1
TGCGCCAGCAGCCGTCGATCGAACACTGAAGCTTTCTTT
CASSRRSNTEAFF
>12|TRBV10-3|TRBD1|.|TRBJ1-1
TGTGCCATCTGTGAGGGGGGGACAGGGGCTTTCTTT
CAICEGGTGAFF
>16|TRBV9|.|few|TRBJ2-5
TGTGCCAGCAGCGTAGCGGTATCCAGGGGCAGGGAGACCCAGTACTTC
CASSVAVSRGRETQYF
>13|TRBV3-1|TRBD2|few|TRBJ2-1
TGTGCCAGCAGCCATCGACTAGCTGATGAGCAGTTCTTC
CASSHRLADEQFF
>14|TRBV10-2|TRBD1|.|TRBJ1-5
TGCGCCAGCAGTGGGGACAGGAGCAATCAGCCCCAGCATTTT
CASSGDRSNQPQHF
>12|TRBV6-2/TRBV6-3|.|.|TRBJ2-7
TGTGCCAGCAGGGACAGTATCTACGAGCAGTACTTC
CASRDSIYEQYF
>17|TRBV7-2|TRBD2|few|TRBJ2-1
TGTGCCAGCAGCTTCGCCCAGAGGCGGGGGGCCCTCAATGAGCAGTTCTTC
CASSFAQRRGALNEQFF